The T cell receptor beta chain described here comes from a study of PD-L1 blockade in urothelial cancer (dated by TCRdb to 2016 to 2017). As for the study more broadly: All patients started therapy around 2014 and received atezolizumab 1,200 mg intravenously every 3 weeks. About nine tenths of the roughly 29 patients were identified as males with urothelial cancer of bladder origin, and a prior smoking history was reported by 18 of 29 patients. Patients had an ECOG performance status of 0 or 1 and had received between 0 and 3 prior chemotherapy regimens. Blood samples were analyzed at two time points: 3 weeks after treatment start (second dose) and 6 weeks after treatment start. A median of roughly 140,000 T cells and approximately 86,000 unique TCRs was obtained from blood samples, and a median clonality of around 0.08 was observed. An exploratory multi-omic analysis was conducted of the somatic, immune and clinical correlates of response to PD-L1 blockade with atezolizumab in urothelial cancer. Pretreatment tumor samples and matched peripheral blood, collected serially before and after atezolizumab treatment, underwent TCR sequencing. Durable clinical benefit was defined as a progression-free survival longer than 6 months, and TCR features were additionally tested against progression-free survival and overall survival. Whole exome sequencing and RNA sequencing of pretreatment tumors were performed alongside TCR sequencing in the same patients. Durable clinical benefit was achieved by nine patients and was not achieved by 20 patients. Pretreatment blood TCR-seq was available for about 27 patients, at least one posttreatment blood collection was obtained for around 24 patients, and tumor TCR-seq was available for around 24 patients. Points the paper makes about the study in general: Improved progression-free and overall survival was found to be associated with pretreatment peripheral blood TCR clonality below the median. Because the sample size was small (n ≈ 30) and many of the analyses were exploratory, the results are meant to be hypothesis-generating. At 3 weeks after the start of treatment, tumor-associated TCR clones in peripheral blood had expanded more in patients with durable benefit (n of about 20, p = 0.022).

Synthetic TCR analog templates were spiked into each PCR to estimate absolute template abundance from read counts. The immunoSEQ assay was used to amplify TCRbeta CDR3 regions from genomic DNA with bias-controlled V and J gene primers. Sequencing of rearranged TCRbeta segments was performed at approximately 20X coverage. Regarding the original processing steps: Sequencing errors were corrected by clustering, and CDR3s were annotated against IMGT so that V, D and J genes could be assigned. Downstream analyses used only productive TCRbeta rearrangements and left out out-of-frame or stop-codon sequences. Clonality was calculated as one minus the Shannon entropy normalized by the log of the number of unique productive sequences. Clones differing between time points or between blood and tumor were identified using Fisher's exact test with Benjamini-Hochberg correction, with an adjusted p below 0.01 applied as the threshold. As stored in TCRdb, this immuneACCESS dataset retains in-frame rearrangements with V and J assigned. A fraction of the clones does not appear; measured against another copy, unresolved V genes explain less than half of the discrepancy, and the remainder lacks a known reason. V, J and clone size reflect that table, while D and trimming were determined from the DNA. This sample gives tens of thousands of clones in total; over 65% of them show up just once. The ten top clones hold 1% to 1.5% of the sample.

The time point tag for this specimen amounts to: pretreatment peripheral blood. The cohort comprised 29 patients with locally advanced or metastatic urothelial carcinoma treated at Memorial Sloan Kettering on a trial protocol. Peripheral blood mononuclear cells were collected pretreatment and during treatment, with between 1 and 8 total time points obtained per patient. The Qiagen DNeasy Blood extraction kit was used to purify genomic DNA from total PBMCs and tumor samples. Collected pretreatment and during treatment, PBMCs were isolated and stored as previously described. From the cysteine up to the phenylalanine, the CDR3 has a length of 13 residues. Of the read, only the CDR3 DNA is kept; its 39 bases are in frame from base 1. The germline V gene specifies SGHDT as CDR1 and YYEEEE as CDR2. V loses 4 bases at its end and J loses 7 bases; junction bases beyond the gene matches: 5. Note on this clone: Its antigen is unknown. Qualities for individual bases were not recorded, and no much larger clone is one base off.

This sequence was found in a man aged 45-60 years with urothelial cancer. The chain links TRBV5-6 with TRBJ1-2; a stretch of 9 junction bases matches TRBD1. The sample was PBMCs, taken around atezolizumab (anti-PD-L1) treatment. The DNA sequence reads TGTGCCAGCAGCCCACAGGGGGCTAGTGGCTACACCTTC. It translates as CASSPQGASGYTF.